The subject of this entry is one T cell receptor beta chain. This clonotype was detected only a few times. Its antigen has not been determined. Nothing much larger sits one base from this clone, and base qualities are not available. Receptors were amplified or captured by UMI-ligation and nested PCR. T4 RNA ligase 1 was used to ligate a single-stranded oligonucleotide containing the Illumina SP2 sequence and a UMI to the 3' end of the cDNA. PCR1 ran about 4 cycles (98°C 15 s, 69°C 30 s, 72°C 40 s); the beta primer was an equimolar mix of RC1.1 and RC1.2 covering TRBC1 and TRBC2. Starting at PCR2, the TCR alpha and beta chains were handled separately, and sample indices and Illumina adaptors were added. The UMI, placed after an 8-base spacer, consisted of 12 random nucleotides arranged as two hexamers with a spacer between them. Sequencing was done on an Illumina MiSeq using v2 2x251 paired-end chemistry, usually with over nine samples per run. To boost diversity, each sequencing library was supplemented with PhiX DNA at about 5-7%. Per the original workflow: Raw reads were converted to FASTQ with bcl2fastq and were demultiplexed by dual indices with Demultiplexor. V and J genes were assigned by Decombinator through tag matching that permitted a single base-pair mismatch. Collapsinator used UMIs to correct both sequencing errors and frequency errors arising from PCR heterogeneity. CDR3Translator turned Decombinator identifiers into nucleotide sequence, translated that sequence into amino acids, and pulled out the CDR3 based on C- and N-terminal motifs. Each distinct KT2 TCR was counted as a cluster of KT2 sequences sharing one unique molecular identifier. Using fastp at Q25 and MiXCR, TCRdb reprocessed the public reads and kept productive beta chains. Each CDR3 protein appears once, grouped with its most common genes and DNA. TCRdb's processing, not the authors' own work, is the source of the V and J calls. The sample includes roughly 50,000 distinct CDR3 sequences, with around 12% observed a single time. The ten largest account for around a tenth of the sample.

To test the sensitivity and accuracy of the pipeline, known numbers of KT2, a T cell clone whose TCR had already been sequenced, were spiked into unfractionated PBMC. A range of KT2-to-PBMC ratios was set up by mixing KT2 cells into a fixed number of PBMC. This sample was taken from a study of quantifying T cell responses using KT2 cells (TCRdb year 2017). With respect to the entire study: RNA was DNase-treated and reverse transcribed with TCR alpha and beta constant-region primers, mostly using SuperScript III. The efficiency of the T4 ligation step under optimum conditions was estimated to be greater than 9.5%. To prevent over-amplification, PCR2 was performed as a SYBR Green qPCR and halted at a predetermined fluorescence threshold.

What the study reported, not specific to this receptor: At very high KT2 spike-in numbers, detection of KT2 sequences reached saturation. This TCR sequencing study did not compare the pipeline side by side with other TCR sequencing techniques. KT2 sequences were detected down to the lowest spike-in tested, about one KT2 cell per 100,000 PBMC. A linear scaling of KT2 alpha and beta sequence counts with input KT2 cell number was observed over several orders of magnitude.

Cut back by 3 bases and 0 bases, the V and J ends lie 15 bases apart. As encoded in the germline V gene (reference sequence), CDR1 is DFQATT while CDR2 is SNEGSKA. Spanning cysteine to phenylalanine, the CDR3 consists of 16 amino acids. The sequence is cut down to CDR3 DNA, 48 bases in frame from base 1. The V and J genes are TRBV20-1 and TRBJ2-1, and possibly TRBD1, on 6 matching bases. The sequencing sample was made of PBMCs spiked with cells of the T cell clone KT2. The receptor's source is a human donor. The bases read TGCAGTGCTAGGGGACAAAGGCTGAGCTCCTACAATGAGCAGTTCTTC. It is translated as CSARGQRLSSYNEQFF.